The present entry profiles one T cell receptor (beta chain) with its context. What it binds is unknown. The V gene's germline CDR1 is MDHEN and CDR2 SYDVKM. V lost 6 bases, J lost 1 base, and 18 bases lay in between. The CDR3 runs to 16 residues. The source of the sample is a study of cytomegalovirus exposure and HLA in healthy donors. Study outcomes and limitations: In a later analysis, first-cohort TCR clusters were found to tend to co-occur in the 120 validation repertoires.

Profiled with immunoSEQ multiplex PCR; TCRdb holds only in-frame clones, not every one. In the table there are 200,000 to 250,000 clones, 65% to 85% of which are singletons. The J gene is TRBJ2-5, the V gene TRBV28, with a tentative D call TRBD1 (5 bases). The sequence was obtained from a woman in her 30s in good health and CMV-seropositive. The sequenced sample was PBMCs. In nucleotides, the CDR3 is TGTGCCAGCAGCCGACTGGGCATTGGGGCCCAAGAGACCCAGTACTTC. It yields the protein CASSRLGIGAQETQYF.